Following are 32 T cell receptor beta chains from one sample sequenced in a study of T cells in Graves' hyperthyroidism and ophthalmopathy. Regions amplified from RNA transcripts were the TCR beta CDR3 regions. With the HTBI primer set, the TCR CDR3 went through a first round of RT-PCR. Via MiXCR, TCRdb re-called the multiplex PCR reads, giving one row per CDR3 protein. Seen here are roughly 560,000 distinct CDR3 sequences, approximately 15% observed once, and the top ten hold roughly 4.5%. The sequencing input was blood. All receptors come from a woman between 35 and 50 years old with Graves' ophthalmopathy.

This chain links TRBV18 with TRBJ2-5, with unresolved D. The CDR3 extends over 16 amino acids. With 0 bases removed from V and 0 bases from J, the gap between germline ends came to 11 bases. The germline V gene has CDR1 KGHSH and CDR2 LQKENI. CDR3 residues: CASSPPAHPNQETQYF. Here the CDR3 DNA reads TGTGCCAGCTCACCACCGGCCCACCCGAACCAAGAGACCCAGTACTTC.

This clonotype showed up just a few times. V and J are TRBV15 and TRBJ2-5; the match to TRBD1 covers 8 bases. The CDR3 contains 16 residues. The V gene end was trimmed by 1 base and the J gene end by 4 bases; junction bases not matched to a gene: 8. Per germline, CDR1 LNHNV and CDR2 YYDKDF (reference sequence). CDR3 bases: TGTGCCACCAGCAGAGCTTACCAGGGGGCTGGAGAGACCCAGTACTTC. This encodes CATSRAYQGAGETQYF.

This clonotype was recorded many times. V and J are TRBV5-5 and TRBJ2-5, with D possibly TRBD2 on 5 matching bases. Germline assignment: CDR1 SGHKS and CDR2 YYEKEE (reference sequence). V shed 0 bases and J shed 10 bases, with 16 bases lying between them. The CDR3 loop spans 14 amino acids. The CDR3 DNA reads TGTGCCAGCAGCTTGGACCCCGACGGAGCGGTCCAGTACTTC. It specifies CASSLDPDGAVQYF. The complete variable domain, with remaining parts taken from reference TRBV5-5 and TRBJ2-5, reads DAGVTQSPTHLIKTRGQQVTLRCSPISGHKSVSWYQQVLGQGPQFIFQYYEKEERGRGNFPDRFSARQFPNYSSELNVNALLLGDSALYLCASSLDPDGAVQYFGPGTRLLVL.

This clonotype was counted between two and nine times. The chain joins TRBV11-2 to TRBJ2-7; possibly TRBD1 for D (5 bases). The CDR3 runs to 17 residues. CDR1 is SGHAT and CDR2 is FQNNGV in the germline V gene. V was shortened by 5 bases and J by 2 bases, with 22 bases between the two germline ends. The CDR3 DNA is TGTGCCAGCAGCCCCAGGGCTCTTTTTAAGACCCCCTACGAGCAGTACTTC. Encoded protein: CASSPRALFKTPYEQYF.

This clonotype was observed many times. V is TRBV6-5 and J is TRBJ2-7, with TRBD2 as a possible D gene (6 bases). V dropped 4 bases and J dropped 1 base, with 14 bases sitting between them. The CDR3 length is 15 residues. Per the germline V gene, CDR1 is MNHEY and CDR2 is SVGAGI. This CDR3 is CASSLTEGLSYEQYF. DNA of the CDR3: TGTGCCAGCAGTTTAACGGAGGGCCTTTCCTACGAGCAGTACTTC.

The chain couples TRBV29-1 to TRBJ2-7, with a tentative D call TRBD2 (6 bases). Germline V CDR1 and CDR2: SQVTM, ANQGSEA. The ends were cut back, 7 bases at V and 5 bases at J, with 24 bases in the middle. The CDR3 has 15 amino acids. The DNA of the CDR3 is TGCAGCGCCCGCTACGGGCGGGGACTTAAGGACGAGCAGTACTTC. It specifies CSARYGRGLKDEQYF.

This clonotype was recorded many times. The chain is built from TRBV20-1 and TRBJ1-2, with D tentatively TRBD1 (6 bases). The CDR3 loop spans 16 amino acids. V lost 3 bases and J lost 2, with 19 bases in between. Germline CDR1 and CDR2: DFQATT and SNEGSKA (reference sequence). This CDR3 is CSARGLLDRWNYGYTF. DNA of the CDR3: TGCAGTGCTAGGGGTCTCCTAGACAGGTGGAACTATGGCTACACCTTC.

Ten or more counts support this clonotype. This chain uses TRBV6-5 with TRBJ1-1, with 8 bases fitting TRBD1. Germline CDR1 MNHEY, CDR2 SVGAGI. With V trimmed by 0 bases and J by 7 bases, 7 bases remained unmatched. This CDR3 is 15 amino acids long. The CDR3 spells CASSYSPGQALEAFF. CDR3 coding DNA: TGTGCCAGCAGTTACTCTCCGGGACAGGCTCTTGAAGCTTTCTTT.

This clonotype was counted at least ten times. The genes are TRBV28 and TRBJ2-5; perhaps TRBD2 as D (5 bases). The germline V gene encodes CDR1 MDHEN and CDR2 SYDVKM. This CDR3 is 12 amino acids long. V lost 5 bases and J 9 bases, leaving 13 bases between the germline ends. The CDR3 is CASSREARAQYF. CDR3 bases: TGTGCCAGCAGTAGGGAAGCGAGGGCCCAGTACTTC.

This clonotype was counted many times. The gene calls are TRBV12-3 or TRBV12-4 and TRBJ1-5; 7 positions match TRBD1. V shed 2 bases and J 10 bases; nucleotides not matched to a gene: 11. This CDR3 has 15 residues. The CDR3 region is CASSLNRGPDLPQHF. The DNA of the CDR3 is TGTGCCAGCAGTTTAAATAGGGGGCCCGATCTTCCCCAGCATTTT.

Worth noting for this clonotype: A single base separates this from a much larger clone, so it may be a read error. The CDR3 sequence: CASSLTSDEQYF. The CDR3 nucleotides read TGTGCCAGCAGCCTCACTAGCGACGAGCAGTACTTC. The chain is built from TRBV3-1 and TRBJ2-7, with 7 bases aligning to TRBD2. Looked up from germline, CDR1 is LGHDT and CDR2 is YNNKEL (reference sequence). The CDR3 runs 12 residues. J lost 5 bases, V lost 4 bases, and 2 bases had no gene match.

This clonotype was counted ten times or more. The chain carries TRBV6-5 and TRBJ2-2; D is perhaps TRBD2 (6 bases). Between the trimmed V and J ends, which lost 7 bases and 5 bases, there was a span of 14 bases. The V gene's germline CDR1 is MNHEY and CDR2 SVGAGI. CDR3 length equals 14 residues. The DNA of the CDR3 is TGTGCCAGCATTAGGGGAGGAGGGACCGGGGAGCTGTTTTTT. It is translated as CASIRGGGTGELFF.

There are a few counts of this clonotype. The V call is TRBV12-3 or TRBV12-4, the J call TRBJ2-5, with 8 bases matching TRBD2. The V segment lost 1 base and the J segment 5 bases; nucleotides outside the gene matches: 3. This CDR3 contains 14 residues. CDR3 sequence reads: CASSLGGRMETQYF. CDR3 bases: TGTGCCAGCAGTTTAGGCGGGAGGATGGAGACCCAGTACTTC.

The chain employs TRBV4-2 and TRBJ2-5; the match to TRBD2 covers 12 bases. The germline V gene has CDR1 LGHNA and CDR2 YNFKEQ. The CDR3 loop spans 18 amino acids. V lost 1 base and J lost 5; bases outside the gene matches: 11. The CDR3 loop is CASSQGSGLAGTEETQYF. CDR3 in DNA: TGTGCCAGCAGCCAAGGGTCGGGACTAGCGGGTACCGAGGAGACCCAGTACTTC.

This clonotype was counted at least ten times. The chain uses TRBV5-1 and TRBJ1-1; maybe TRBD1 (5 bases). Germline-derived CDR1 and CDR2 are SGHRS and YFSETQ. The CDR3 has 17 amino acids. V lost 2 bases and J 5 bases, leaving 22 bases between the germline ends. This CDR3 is CASSFGLDTSGVTEAFF. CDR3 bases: TGCGCCAGCAGCTTTGGCCTTGACACCTCGGGGGTAACTGAAGCTTTCTTT.

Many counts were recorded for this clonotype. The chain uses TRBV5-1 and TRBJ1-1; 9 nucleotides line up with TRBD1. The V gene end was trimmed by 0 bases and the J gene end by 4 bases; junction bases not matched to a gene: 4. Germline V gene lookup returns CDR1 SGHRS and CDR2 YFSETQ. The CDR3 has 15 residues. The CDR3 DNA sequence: TGCGCCAGCAGCTTGGTCGGGACAGGGTCCACTGAAGCTTTCTTT. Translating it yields CASSLVGTGSTEAFF.

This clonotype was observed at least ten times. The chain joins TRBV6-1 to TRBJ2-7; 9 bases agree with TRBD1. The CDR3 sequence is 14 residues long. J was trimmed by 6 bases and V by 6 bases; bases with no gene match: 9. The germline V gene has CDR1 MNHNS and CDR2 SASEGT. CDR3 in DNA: TGTGCCAGCAGAGAGACGGGACAGGGTGGCGAGCAGTACTTC. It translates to CASRETGQGGEQYF.

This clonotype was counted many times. DNA of the CDR3: TGTGCCAGCAGCTTAGCTGGGGCGAACACTGAAGCTTTCTTT. It encodes CASSLAGANTEAFF. The chain is built from TRBV7-2 and TRBJ1-1, with a weak D call TRBD1 (5 bases). Between the trimmed V and J ends, which lost 0 bases and 1 base, there was a span of 6 bases. This CDR3 spans 14 amino acids. The V gene's germline CDR1 is SGHTA and CDR2 FQGNSA. Complete variable domain (other parts from reference TRBV7-2 and TRBJ1-1): GAGVSQSPSNKVTEKGKDVELRCDPISGHTALYWYRQSLGQGLEFLIYFQGNSAPDKSGLPSDRFSAERTGGSVSTLTIQRTQQEDSAVYLCASSLAGANTEAFFGQGTRLTVV.

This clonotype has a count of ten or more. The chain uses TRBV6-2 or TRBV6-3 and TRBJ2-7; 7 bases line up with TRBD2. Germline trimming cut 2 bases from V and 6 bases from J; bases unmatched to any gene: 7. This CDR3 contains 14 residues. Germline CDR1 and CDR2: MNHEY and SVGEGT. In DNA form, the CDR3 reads TGTGCCAGCAGTTACAATGGGGGGGAAGGCGAGCAGTACTTC. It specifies CASSYNGGEGEQYF.

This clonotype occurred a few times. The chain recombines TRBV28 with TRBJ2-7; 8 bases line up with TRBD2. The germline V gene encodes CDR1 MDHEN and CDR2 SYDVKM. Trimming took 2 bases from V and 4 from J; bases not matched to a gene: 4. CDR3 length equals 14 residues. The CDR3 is CASSLHSGRYEQYF. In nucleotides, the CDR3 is TGTGCCAGCAGTTTACACAGCGGGAGATACGAGCAGTACTTC.

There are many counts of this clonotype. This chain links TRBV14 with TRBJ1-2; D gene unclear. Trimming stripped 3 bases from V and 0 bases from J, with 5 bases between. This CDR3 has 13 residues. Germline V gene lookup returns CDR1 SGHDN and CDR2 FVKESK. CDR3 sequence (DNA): TGTGCCAGCAGCCAGGTACCTAACTATGGCTACACCTTC. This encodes CASSQVPNYGYTF.

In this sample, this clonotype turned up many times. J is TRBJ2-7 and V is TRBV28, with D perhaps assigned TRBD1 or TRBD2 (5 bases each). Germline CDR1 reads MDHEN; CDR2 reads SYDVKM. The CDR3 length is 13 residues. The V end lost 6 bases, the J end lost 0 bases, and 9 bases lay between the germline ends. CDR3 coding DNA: TGTGCCAGCAGGCCCGGGGCCTCCTACGAGCAGTACTTC. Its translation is CASRPGASYEQYF.

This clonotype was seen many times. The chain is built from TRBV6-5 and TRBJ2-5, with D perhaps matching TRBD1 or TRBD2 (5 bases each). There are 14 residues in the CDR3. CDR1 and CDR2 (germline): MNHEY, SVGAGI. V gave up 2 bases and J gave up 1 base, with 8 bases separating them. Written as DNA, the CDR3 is TGTGCCAGCAGTTACGTGGGACGCCAAGAGACCCAGTACTTC. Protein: CASSYVGRQETQYF.

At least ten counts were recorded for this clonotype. CDR3 DNA: TGTGCCAGCAGCTCCCGACAGGCCCGTCTAGAGACCCAGTACTTC. Translated, it gives CASSSRQARLETQYF. This chain links TRBV11-1 with TRBJ2-5, with a tentative D call TRBD1 (6 bases). The V end lost 4 bases, the J end lost 4 bases, and 16 bases lay between the germline ends. The V gene's germline CDR1 is SGHAT and CDR2 FQDESV (reference sequence). This CDR3 region has 15 residues.

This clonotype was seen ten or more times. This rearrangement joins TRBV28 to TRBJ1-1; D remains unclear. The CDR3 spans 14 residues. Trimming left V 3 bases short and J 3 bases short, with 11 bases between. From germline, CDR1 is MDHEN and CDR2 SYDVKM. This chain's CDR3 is CASSFPMEDTEAFF. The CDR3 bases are TGTGCCAGCAGTTTTCCAATGGAGGACACTGAAGCTTTCTTT.

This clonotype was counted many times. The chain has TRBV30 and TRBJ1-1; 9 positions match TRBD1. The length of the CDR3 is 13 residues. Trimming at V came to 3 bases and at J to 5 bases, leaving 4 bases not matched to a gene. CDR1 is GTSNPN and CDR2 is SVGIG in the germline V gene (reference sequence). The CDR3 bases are TGTGCCTGGAGGGGGACAGGGTGGACTGAAGCTTTCTTT. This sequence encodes CAWRGTGWTEAFF.

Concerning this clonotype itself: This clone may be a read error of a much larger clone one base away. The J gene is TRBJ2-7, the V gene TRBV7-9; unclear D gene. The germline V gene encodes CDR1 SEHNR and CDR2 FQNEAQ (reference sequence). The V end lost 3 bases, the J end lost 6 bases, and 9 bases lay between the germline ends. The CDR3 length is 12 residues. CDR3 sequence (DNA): TGTGCCAGCAGCTTGGGGAAGGGCGAGCAGTACTTC. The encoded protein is CASSLGKGEQYF.

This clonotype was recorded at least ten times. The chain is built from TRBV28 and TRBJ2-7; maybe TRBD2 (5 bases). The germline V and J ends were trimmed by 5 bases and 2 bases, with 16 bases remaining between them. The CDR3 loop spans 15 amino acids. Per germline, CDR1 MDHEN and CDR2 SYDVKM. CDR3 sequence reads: CASSGPRGNTYEQYF. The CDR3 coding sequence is TGTGCCAGCAGTGGGCCTCGGGGTAATACCTACGAGCAGTACTTC.

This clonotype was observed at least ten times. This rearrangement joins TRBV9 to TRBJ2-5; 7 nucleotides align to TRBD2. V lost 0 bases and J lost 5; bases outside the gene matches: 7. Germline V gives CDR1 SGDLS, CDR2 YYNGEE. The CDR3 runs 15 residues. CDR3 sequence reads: CASSVGAGELETQYF. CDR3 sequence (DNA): TGTGCCAGCAGCGTAGGCGCGGGAGAGCTGGAGACCCAGTACTTC. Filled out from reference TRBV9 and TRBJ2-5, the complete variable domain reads DSGVTQTPKHLITATGQRVTLRCSPRSGDLSVYWYQQSLDQGLQFLIQYYNGEERAKGNILERFSAQQFPDLHSELNLSSLELGDSALYFCASSVGAGELETQYFGPGTRLLVL.

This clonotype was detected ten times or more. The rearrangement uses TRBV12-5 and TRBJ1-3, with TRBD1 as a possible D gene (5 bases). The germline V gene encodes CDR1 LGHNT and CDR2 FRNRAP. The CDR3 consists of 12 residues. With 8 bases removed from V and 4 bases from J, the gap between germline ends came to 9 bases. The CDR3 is CASRQSGNTIYF. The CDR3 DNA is TGTGCTAGTCGACAGTCGGGAAACACCATATATTTT.

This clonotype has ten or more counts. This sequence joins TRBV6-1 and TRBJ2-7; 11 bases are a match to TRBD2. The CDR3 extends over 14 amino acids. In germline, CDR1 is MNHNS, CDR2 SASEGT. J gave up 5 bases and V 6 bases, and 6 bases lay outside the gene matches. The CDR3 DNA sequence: TGTGCCAGCAGCCCACTAGCGGGGGAGGACGAGCAGTACTTC. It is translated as CASSPLAGEDEQYF.

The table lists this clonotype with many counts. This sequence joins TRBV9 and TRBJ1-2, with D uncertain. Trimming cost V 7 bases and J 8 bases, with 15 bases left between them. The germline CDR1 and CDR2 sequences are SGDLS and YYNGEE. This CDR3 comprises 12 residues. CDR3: CASEGGNRGYTF. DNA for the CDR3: TGTGCCAGCGAGGGAGGGAATAGAGGCTACACCTTC.